One T cell receptor beta chain is described in this entry. This entry is derived from a study of blood T cell repertoires in COVID-19. For the study at large: Italy, Spain and the United States were the sources of the convalescent and acute COVID-19 samples. Sample material is recorded as cDNA or gDNA derived from T cells, B-cell-depleted T cells, or PBMCs.

Under the authors' procedure: Amplifying reference gene primers gave estimates of nucleated cell counts. Produced via immunoSEQ multiplex PCR; TCRdb's table is partial and in-frame only. V, J and clone size are those of that table, while D and trimming were read from the DNA. Of under 300,000 clones detected, approximately 90% appear once; the ten largest clones hold 3% to 4%. The CDR3 contains 13 residues. The V end lost 5 bases, the J end lost 4 bases, and 11 bases lay between the germline ends. Germline V CDR1 and CDR2: ENHRY, SYGVKD. The chain is built from TRBV10-3 and TRBJ1-1; no definite D call. The origin of this receptor is a woman between 40 and 50 years old with acute or convalescent COVID-19. Sample: peripheral blood. Here the CDR3 reads CAISRPGSTEAFF. CDR3 bases: TGTGCCATCAGTCGGCCGGGGAGCACTGAAGCTTTCTTT.